The 8 T cell receptor beta chains given below trace back to one sample, sequenced in a study of cytomegalovirus exposure and HLA in healthy donors. PCR was performed using 60 Vbeta and 13 Jbeta primers. Generated by immunoSEQ multiplex PCR, the TCRdb table keeps only in-frame clones and is missing some. The table has about 130,000 clones, about four fifths seen once. The sample taken for sequencing was PBMCs. These receptors came from a man younger than 45 in good health and CMV-seronegative.

This clone has only a few counts. The chain combines TRBV27 with TRBJ2-2; TRBD2 aligns across 7 bases. The CDR3 consists of 19 residues. The germline CDR1 and CDR2 sequences are MNHEY and SMNVEV (reference sequence). V dropped 0 bases and J dropped 3; count of bases not matched to a gene: 13. CDR3 nucleotide sequence: TGTGCCAGCAGTTTATCGTGGCTAGGCGGAGGGAGGGACACCGGGGAGCTGTTTTTT. Amino acid sequence: CASSLSWLGGGRDTGELFF.

The chain combines TRBV29-1 with TRBJ1-1, with a possible D match to TRBD1 (6 bases). The CDR3 sequence is 12 residues long. The germline V gene encodes CDR1 SQVTM and CDR2 ANQGSEA. The germline V and J ends were trimmed by 6 bases and 3 bases, with 11 bases remaining between them. The CDR3 DNA follows: TGCAGCGTGCCGACAGGACACACTGAAGCTTTCTTT. Translated, it gives CSVPTGHTEAFF.

The chain combines TRBV5-1 with TRBJ2-7; TRBD1 is a possible D gene (5 bases). The CDR3 runs 14 residues. In germline, CDR1 is SGHRS, CDR2 YFSETQ. Trimming pared 2 bases from V and 8 bases from J, leaving 17 bases between. The CDR3, as DNA: TGCGCCAGCAGCTTTGAGACAGACTCGAATAAGCAGTACTTC. It is translated as CASSFETDSNKQYF.

This clone was detected only a few times. V gene TRBV7-2 combines with J gene TRBJ2-1; the D is unclear. Per the germline V gene, CDR1 is SGHTA and CDR2 is FQGNSA. Between the trimmed V and J ends, which lost 1 base and 0 bases, there was a span of 13 bases. This CDR3 spans 17 amino acids. CDR3 nucleotides: TGTGCCAGCAGCTTAGATAGAGAAAGCCGCTCCTACAATGAGCAGTTCTTC. Its protein is CASSLDRESRSYNEQFF.

For the CDR3, the DNA is TGCGCCAGCAGGCGACTAGGGGACAGCACAGATACGCAGTATTTT. Protein sequence: CASRRLGDSTDTQYF. The gene calls are TRBV5-1 and TRBJ2-3, with a tentative D call TRBD2 (6 bases). The V end was cut by 5 bases, the J end by 0 bases, with 13 bases between. The length of the CDR3 is 15 residues. In germline, CDR1 is SGHRS, CDR2 YFSETQ.

V is TRBV6-1 and J is TRBJ1-5; the D is unclear. The CDR3 is 13 amino acids. V lost 2 bases and J lost 1, with 3 bases in between. Germline V gene lookup returns CDR1 MNHNS and CDR2 SASEGT. The DNA of the CDR3 is TGTGCCAGCAGTGAAATAAGCAATCAGCCCCAGCATTTT. Amino acid sequence: CASSEISNQPQHF.

This chain joins TRBV27 and TRBJ2-7, with 13 bases that match TRBD2. Germline CDR1 is MNHEY and CDR2 is SMNVEV (reference sequence). The J segment lost 3 bases and the V segment lost 4 bases, leaving 3 bases of the junction unmatched. CDR3 length: 15 amino acids. The CDR3 DNA reads TGTGCCAGCAGTTCTCGGACTAGCGGGAGCTACGAGCAGTACTTC. Its protein is CASSSRTSGSYEQYF.

The gene calls are TRBV5-1 and TRBJ1-4, with 11 bases matching TRBD1. Germline CDR1 SGHRS, CDR2 YFSETQ. Trimming removed 5 bases from V and 7 bases from J; junction bases left unmatched: 7. The CDR3 length is 15 residues. CDR3 loop: CASRSQGQGAEKLFF. DNA for the CDR3: TGCGCCAGCAGATCTCAAGGACAGGGGGCTGAAAAACTGTTTTTT.